By sample fraction, the clone carrying this TCR beta chain is medium-sized. Its antigen is as yet unknown. The data were obtained in a study of vaccination and CD4 T cells after COVID-19. Study overall: Overlapping spike peptides served as the stimulus for the cells. These peptides came from SARS-CoV-2 and from the common cold coronaviruses HCoV-NL63, HCoV-OC43 and HCoV-229E.

General observations from the study: Convalescent patients' median share of reactive clones seen only post-vaccination was 85% to 90%.

Indicated treatment: 10-day PBMC culture with coronavirus spike peptide pools or control peptides (ViraFEST assay). ViraFEST sequenced TCRs after peptide-pool expansion of antigen-specific T cells. The CDR3 extends over 15 amino acids. Germline V gene sequence: CDR1 SNHLY, CDR2 FYNNEI. The V and J ends lost 3 bases and 9 bases respectively, with 18 bases between them. Sequenced with the Oncomine TCR Beta short-read assay was DNA taken from cultured CD4+ T cells. One entry per CDR3 protein results from TCRdb running MiXCR on the PCR reads. There are some 13,000 distinct CDR3 sequences in the sample; under 75% occur only once, and roughly a sixth lies in the top ten.

The origin of this receptor is a human donor who had recovered from COVID-19. Sequencing used CD4+ T cells from blood, cultured in vitro. The rearrangement links TRBV2 to TRBJ1-5; a weak D match, TRBD1 (6 bases). CDR3 amino acids: CASSEGEATRGPQHF. The CDR3, as DNA: TGTGCCAGCAGTGAGGGTGAGGCGACCAGGGGGCCCCAGCATTTT.